This TCR beta chain emerged from a study of blood T cell repertoires in COVID-19 (dated by TCRdb to the early 2020s). Describing the broader study: Samples covering the acute and convalescent phases of COVID-19 were provided by collaborators in the United States, Italy and Spain. Nearly every sample came with metadata listing a de-identified subject ID, COVID-19 status, age in years and sex. A freely available public database, intended as a resource for researchers studying the immune response to SARS-CoV-2, is where the repertoires were released. Samples came from the ongoing ImmuneRACE study (first 160 participants) plus 1,254 subjects from 6 global collaborators. Subjects who had been exposed to COVID-19, were actively infected with it, or had recovered from it provided the deeply sampled blood TCRbeta repertoires that made up the dataset. Where available, HLA class I and class II types were taken from metadata supplied by the sample provider and were not determined by assay-based typing. The prospective study material was composed of cDNA or gDNA derived from T cells, B-cell-depleted T cells, or PBMCs.

With respect to this clone: What this receptor recognizes is not known. Base qualities are not recorded, but no much larger clone differs from it by a single base.

The collaborating institutions used their own protocols to collect whole blood in K2EDTA tubes. Collaborator samples were shipped for TCRbeta analysis as frozen whole blood, isolated PBMCs, or DNA extracted from either sample type. Study-level results and caveats: Clinical and demographic metadata were provided uncurated, with the amount varying by source and participant.

TCRbeta CDR3 regions were amplified from genomic DNA by means of the immunoSEQ Assay, a bias-controlled multiplex PCR. The source study handled its data this way. Within the assay, amplification of reference gene primers was used to estimate how many nucleated cells each sample contained. Sequence reads were collapsed and filtered to measure the absolute abundance of every unique TCRbeta CDR3 rearrangement. Productive Simpson clonality was computed per sample as the square root of Simpson's diversity index over productive rearrangements. TCRdb holds this immuneACCESS table with in-frame rearrangements only. Some clones are missing; in checked studies, unresolved V genes explain under half, and the rest has no known cause. That table supplies the V and J calls and clone size; D and trimming were determined from the DNA. The sample data list 95,000 to 110,000 clones, and approximately 91% of these were observed just once. Roughly 5% of the sample is in the top ten clones.

This clonotype was sampled from a human donor in a cohort sampled during active COVID-19. The sequenced material came from peripheral blood.

Read as DNA, the sequence is TGTGCCAGCAGCCAAGAAGAGGGTCGAGACATTCAGTACTTC. It specifies CASSQEEGRDIQYF. The chain employs TRBV4-2 and TRBJ2-4; matching of 5 bases hints at TRBD2 as the D gene. From its cysteine to its phenylalanine, the CDR3 spans 14 amino acids. Solely the CDR3 DNA is kept, with 42 bases framed from the first base. V gives up 0 bases and J gives up 8 bases, and the segment between their germline ends measures 11 bases. The germline V gene sets CDR1 to LGHNA and CDR2 to YNFKEQ.